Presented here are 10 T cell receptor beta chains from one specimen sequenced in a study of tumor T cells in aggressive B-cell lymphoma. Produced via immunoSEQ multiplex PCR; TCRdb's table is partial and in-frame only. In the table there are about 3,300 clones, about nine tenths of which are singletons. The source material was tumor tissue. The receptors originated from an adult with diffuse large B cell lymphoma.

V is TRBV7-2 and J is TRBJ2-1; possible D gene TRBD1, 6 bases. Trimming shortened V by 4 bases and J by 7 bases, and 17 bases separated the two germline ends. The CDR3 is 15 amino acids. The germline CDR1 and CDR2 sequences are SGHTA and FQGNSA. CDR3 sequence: CASSSVARGTNEQFF. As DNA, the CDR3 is TGTGCCAGCAGCTCCGTGGCCAGGGGTACTAATGAGCAGTTCTTC.

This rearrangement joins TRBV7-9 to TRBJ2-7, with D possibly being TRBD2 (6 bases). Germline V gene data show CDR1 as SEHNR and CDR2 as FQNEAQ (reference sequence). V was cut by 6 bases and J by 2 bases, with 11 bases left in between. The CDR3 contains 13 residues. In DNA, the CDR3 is TGTGCCAGCAGGGAGGGACTCGCCTACGAGCAGTACTTC. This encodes CASREGLAYEQYF. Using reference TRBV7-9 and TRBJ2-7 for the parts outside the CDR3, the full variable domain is DTGVSQNPRHKITKRGQNVTFRCDPISEHNRLYWYRQTLGQGPEFLTYFQNEAQLEKSRLLSDRFSAERPKGSFSTLEIQRTEQGDSAMYLCASREGLAYEQYFGPGTRLTVT.

CDR3 nucleotide sequence: TGTGCCAGCAGCCCCAGGGGTCTCAGCTCTGGAAACACCATATATTTT. Translating it yields CASSPRGLSSGNTIYF. The V gene is TRBV7-2, the J gene TRBJ1-3; perhaps TRBD1 as D (6 bases). CDR1 and CDR2 from the germline V gene are SGHTA and FQGNSA. With 5 bases removed from V and 0 bases from J, the gap between germline ends came to 14 bases. CDR3 length equals 16 residues.

The CDR3 coding sequence is TGTGCCAGCACCCAGGGGGATAGCAATCAGCCCCAGCATTTT. It is translated as CASTQGDSNQPQHF. The rearrangement uses TRBV25-1 and TRBJ1-5; 7 bases are a match to TRBD1. V was clipped by 7 bases and J by 0 bases; unmatched bases: 3. This CDR3 has 14 residues. CDR1 is MGHDK, CDR2 SYGVNS, per germline.

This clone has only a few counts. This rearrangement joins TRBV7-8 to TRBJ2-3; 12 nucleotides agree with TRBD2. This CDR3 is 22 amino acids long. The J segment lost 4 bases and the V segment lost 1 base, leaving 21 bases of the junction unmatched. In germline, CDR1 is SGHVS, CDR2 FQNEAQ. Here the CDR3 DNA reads TGTGCCAGCAGCTTAGACACCCCCAGGGGACGGTCTAGCGGGAGGGCCGCAGATACGCAGTATTTT. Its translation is CASSLDTPRGRSSGRAADTQYF.

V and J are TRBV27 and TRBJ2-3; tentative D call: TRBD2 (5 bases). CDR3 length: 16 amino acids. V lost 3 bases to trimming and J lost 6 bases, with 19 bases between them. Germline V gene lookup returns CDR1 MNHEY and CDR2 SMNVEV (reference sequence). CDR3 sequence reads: CASSFVAGLPGDTQYF. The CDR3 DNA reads TGTGCCAGCAGTTTCGTTGCGGGTTTACCCGGGGATACGCAGTATTTT.

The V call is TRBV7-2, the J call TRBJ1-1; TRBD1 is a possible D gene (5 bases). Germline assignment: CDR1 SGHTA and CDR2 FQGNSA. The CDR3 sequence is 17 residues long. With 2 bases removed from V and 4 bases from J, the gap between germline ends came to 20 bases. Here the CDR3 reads CASSLRVGARISTEAFF. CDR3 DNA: TGTGCCAGCAGCTTAAGGGTAGGGGCAAGGATAAGCACTGAAGCTTTCTTT. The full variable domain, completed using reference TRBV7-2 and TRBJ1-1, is GAGVSQSPSNKVTEKGKDVELRCDPISGHTALYWYRQSLGQGLEFLIYFQGNSAPDKSGLPSDRFSAERTGGSVSTLTIQRTQQEDSAVYLCASSLRVGARISTEAFFGQGTRLTVV.

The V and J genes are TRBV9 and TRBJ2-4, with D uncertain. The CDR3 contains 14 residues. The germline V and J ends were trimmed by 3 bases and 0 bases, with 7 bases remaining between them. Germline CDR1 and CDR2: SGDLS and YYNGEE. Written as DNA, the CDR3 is TGTGCCAGCAGCGGAACGGTAGCCAAAAACATTCAGTACTTC. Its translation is CASSGTVAKNIQYF.

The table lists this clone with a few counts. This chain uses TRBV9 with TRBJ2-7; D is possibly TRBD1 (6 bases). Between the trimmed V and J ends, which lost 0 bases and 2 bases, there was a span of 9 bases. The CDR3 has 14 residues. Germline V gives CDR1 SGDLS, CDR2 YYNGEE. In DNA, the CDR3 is TGTGCCAGCAGCGTAGGGGGGACAACCTACGAGCAGTACTTC. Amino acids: CASSVGGTTYEQYF.

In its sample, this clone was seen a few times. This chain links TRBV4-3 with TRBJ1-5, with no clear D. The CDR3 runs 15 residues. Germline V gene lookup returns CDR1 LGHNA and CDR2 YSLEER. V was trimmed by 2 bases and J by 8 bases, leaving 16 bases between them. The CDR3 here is CASSQSADEVKPQHF. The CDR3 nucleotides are TGCGCCAGCAGCCAATCCGCCGATGAGGTCAAGCCCCAGCATTTT.